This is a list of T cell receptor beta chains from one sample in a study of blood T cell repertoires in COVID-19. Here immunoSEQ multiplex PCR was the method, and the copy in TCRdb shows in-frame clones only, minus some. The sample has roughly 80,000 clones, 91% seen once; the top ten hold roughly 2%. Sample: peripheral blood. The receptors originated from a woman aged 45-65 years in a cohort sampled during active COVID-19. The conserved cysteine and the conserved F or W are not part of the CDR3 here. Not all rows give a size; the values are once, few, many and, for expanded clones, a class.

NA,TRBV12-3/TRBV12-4,ASTRVPYNEQF
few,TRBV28,ASNIIQSDKPSPLH
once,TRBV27,ASSLLPAFSTDTQY
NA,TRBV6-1,ASSDGGKPAQH
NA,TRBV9,ASSVAGGRNTGELF
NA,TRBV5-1,ASSLLPGRRDSYEQY
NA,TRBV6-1,ASSEPGQAPYEQY
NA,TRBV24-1,ATSDGGGYEQY
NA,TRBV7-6,ASSSNPSGNTDTQY
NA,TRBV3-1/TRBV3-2,ASSQPGQVNYGYT
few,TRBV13,ASSLGRGGRPEQY
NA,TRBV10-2,ASSYSMRGGLSGTDTQY
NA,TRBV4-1,ASSQTPGQGGEKLF
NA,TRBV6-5,ASSPGQGFWDEQF
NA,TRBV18,ASSPFSTYNEQF
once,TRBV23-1,ASSRLTGAYEQY
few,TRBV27,ASSRTGSYGYT
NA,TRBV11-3,ASSKQGPPYNEQF